The rows below give T cell receptor beta chains drawn from one sample of a study of blood T cell repertoires in COVID-19. Generated by immunoSEQ multiplex PCR, the TCRdb table keeps only in-frame clones and is missing some. The table shows about 170,000 clones, with 88% occurring only once. Specimen: peripheral blood. The receptors derive from a man between 45 and 60 years old who had recovered from COVID-19. Both conserved end residues are part of each CDR3. Fields, in order: J gene, V gene, CDR3 protein.

TRBJ1-5	TRBV6-9	CASNHPNVGDNQPQHF
TRBJ2-7	TRBV11-2	CASSSPVNSYEQYF
TRBJ1-4	TRBV7-8	CASSLVEATNEKLFF
TRBJ2-1	TRBV5-1	CASSLEGLKYNEQFF
TRBJ2-7	TRBV25-1	CASSVGGRGYEQYF
TRBJ1-1	TRBV7-2	CASSLRQMNTEAFF
TRBJ2-1	TRBV4-3	CASSQDWRGPNEQFF
TRBJ1-6	TRBV7-8	CASSLEVGQGYSPLHF
TRBJ2-4	TRBV9	CASSVGPFEAKGAQYF
TRBJ1-5	TRBV7-9	CASSFSADSNQPQHF
TRBJ2-7	TRBV27	CASSTRAPPEGQSYEQYF
TRBJ2-1	TRBV19	CASRERGGRNEQFF
TRBJ2-3	TRBV19	CASSIGGGGDTQYF
TRBJ2-1	TRBV4-3	CASSQDVAGGYYNEQFF
TRBJ1-1	TRBV18	CASSREAHTEAFF
TRBJ2-7	TRBV28	CAHRGGLYEQYF
TRBJ1-3	TRBV6-5	CASRSQVSGNTIYF
TRBJ2-7	TRBV24-1	CATRPAAVREQYF
TRBJ2-7	TRBV2	CASSDSGTGEGEQYF
TRBJ2-5	TRBV5-6	CASSLSYKKETQYF
TRBJ2-5	TRBV25-1	CASSESGGGSEETQYF
TRBJ1-2	TRBV5-1	CASSPGTGGGYTF
TRBJ2-3	TRBV6-5	CASRQGPSTDTQYF
TRBJ2-7	TRBV28	CASSLRAGGAYEQYF
TRBJ2-7	TRBV5-4	CASSTKAGLTYEQYF
TRBJ1-5	TRBV28	CASSRRTGSNQPQHF
TRBJ2-7	TRBV6-6	CASSYPGQGNHEQYF
TRBJ2-7	TRBV28	CASSWTHTGTGSYEQYF
TRBJ2-1	TRBV7-2	CASSLYSGGNYNEQFF
TRBJ2-2	TRBV10-3	CAISEQRPNTGELFF
TRBJ2-1	TRBV7-3	CASSLAGSSSYNEQFF
TRBJ2-3	TRBV3-1/TRBV3-2	CASSQGRGSDTQYF
TRBJ1-2	TRBV6-2/TRBV6-3	CASSPGTGGYGYTF
TRBJ2-7	TRBV24-1	CATSASTPDNSYEQYF
TRBJ1-2	TRBV28	CASRSGGGNYGYTF
TRBJ1-5	TRBV7-8	CASSLGTGNSNQPQHF
TRBJ2-5	TRBV15	CATSRVREETQYF
TRBJ2-1	TRBV24-1	CATSGTSGNNEQFF
TRBJ2-2	TRBV19	CASSQGALSGELFF
TRBJ1-2	TRBV5-4	CASSLDRNYGYTF
TRBJ1-2	TRBV28	CATRDRLLGYTF
TRBJ2-5	TRBV28	CASSPFSRGRGQETQYF
TRBJ1-5	TRBV2	CASSPRQGGNSNQPQHF
TRBJ2-7	TRBV18	CASSPGGLAGRGEQYF
TRBJ1-1	TRBV10-2	CASSESYGNTEAFF
TRBJ1-3	TRBV11-2	CASSQDRGGNTIYF